A single T cell receptor beta chain is shown here with its context. Antigen: not known. The sample is drawn from a study of molecular identifiers for immune sequencing clone quantification. TCRdb independently ran MiXCR on the PCR reads; one entry per CDR3 protein. Of around 480,000 distinct CDR3 sequences in the sample, under 30% were seen once. Findings and limits, study-wide: Highly expanded clone sizes could be underestimated through barcode sharing by identical TCR molecules.

The CDR3 has 16 amino acids. Per germline, CDR1 MDHEN and CDR2 SYDVKM. Trimming took off 1 base at V and 1 base at J, with 13 bases between the two ends. Sorted cells numbering about 19,000 to 1,000,000, with 10%, 30% or 50% RNA, yielded the naive CD8 libraries. CD8+CD4-CCR7+CD45RA+ cells were sorted as naive CD8 T cells. This TCR was recovered from a human donor in good health. Some libraries in this study had Jurkat cell RNA spiked in. The chain uses TRBV28 and TRBJ1-1; D is unresolved. Material: naive CD8+ T cells from blood, with Jurkat cell RNA spiked in. Subset described: FACS-sorted CD8+CD4-CCR7+CD45RA+ naive T cells. CDR3 loop: CASSLYGLFENTEAFF. The CDR3 DNA follows: TGTGCCAGCAGTTTATATGGCCTATTTGAGAACACTGAAGCTTTCTTT.